Below are 15 T cell receptor beta chains sequenced from a single sample in a study of T-cell memory formation after mild COVID-19. TCRdb ran MiXCR on the 5' RACE reads and lists one entry per CDR3 protein. The table has hundreds of thousands of distinct CDR3 sequences, about 22% seen once. The material sequenced was PBMCs or a T cell subset sorted from them (not recorded which). These receptors originate from an adult woman who had mild COVID-19 (a few samples of this study predate the infection). Cell type and time point are not known.

This clonotype turned up a few times. This sequence joins TRBV12-3 or TRBV12-4 and TRBJ1-2; weak D call: TRBD1 (5 bases). CDR3 length: 13 residues. V lost 5 bases and J lost 4, with 11 bases in between. The CDR3 DNA is TGTGCCAGCAGTCCGGGGCCGGGCTATGGCTACACCTTC. Amino acid sequence: CASSPGPGYGYTF.

The rearrangement links TRBV6-2 or TRBV6-3 to TRBJ2-7; D might be TRBD1 (8 bases). Trimming shortened V by 5 bases and J by 0 bases, and 20 bases separated the two germline ends. The CDR3 loop spans 17 amino acids. Germline CDR1 is MNHEY and CDR2 is SVGEGT. The CDR3 DNA sequence: TGTGCCAGCAGTCCCAGCGGGACAGGCGCCCTCTCCTACGAGCAGTACTTC. The encoded protein is CASSPSGTGALSYEQYF.

This clonotype was found a few times. The chain links TRBV7-9 to TRBJ1-1, with D perhaps TRBD1 (6 bases). The CDR3 contains 14 residues. Germline V gives CDR1 SEHNR, CDR2 FQNEAQ (reference sequence). V gave up 4 bases and J gave up 1 base, with 10 bases separating them. CDR3 in DNA: TGTGCCAGCAGCTCCAAGGACAGGAACACTGAAGCTTTCTTT. Its translation: CASSSKDRNTEAFF.

The chain combines TRBV20-1 with TRBJ1-5; possible D gene TRBD1, 6 bases. The CDR3 is 14 amino acids. Germline CDR1 DFQATT, CDR2 SNEGSKA (reference sequence). The ends were cut back, 4 bases at V and 5 bases at J, with 15 bases in the middle. The CDR3 DNA reads TGCAGTGCTAATTCCGGGACAAATTATCAGCCCCAGCATTTT. This sequence encodes CSANSGTNYQPQHF.

This chain uses TRBV7-2 with TRBJ2-1; possibly TRBD2 for D (6 bases). This CDR3 has 14 amino acids. Between the trimmed V and J ends, which lost 1 base and 6 bases, there was a span of 10 bases. From germline, CDR1 is SGHTA and CDR2 FQGNSA. The chain's CDR3 is CASSLGGKSNEQFF. CDR3 bases: TGTGCCAGCAGCTTAGGCGGGAAAAGCAATGAGCAGTTCTTC. Together with reference TRBV7-2 and TRBJ2-1, the CDR3 gives the full variable domain: GAGVSQSPSNKVTEKGKDVELRCDPISGHTALYWYRQSLGQGLEFLIYFQGNSAPDKSGLPSDRFSAERTGGSVSTLTIQRTQQEDSAVYLCASSLGGKSNEQFFGPGTRLTVL.

This clonotype showed up just a few times. The J gene is TRBJ1-1, the V gene TRBV7-6, with D hard to call. Trimming pared 1 base from V and 1 base from J, leaving 10 bases between. This CDR3 is built from 15 residues. The V gene's germline CDR1 is SGHVS and CDR2 FNYEAQ. The DNA for the CDR3 is TGTGCCAGCAGCTTAGGATACTCCCGGAACACTGAAGCTTTCTTT. Translating it yields CASSLGYSRNTEAFF.

The CDR3 reads CASSYRINRGGELFF. The CDR3, as DNA: TGTGCCAGCAGTTACCGCATCAACCGAGGTGGGGAGCTGTTTTTT. V usage is TRBV6-2 or TRBV6-3 and J usage is TRBJ2-2; D is unclear. The germline V and J ends were trimmed by 2 bases and 8 bases, with 15 bases remaining between them. CDR3 length: 15 residues. Germline CDR1 is MNHEY and CDR2 is SVGEGT.

In its sample, this clonotype was seen many times. V usage is TRBV7-2 and J usage is TRBJ2-1, with 12 bases matching TRBD2. The V gene's germline CDR1 is SGHTA and CDR2 FQGNSA. V dropped 3 bases and J dropped 6; count of bases not matched to a gene: 3. The CDR3 is 15 residues long. The CDR3 is CASSFWTSGTNEQFF. CDR3 bases: TGTGCCAGCAGCTTCTGGACTAGCGGGACCAATGAGCAGTTCTTC.

J is TRBJ2-4 and V is TRBV28, with a tentative D call TRBD2 (5 bases). V lost 2 bases to trimming and J lost 2 bases, with 10 bases between them. Germline V gene lookup returns CDR1 MDHEN and CDR2 SYDVKM. This CDR3 is built from 15 residues. The CDR3 DNA sequence: TGTGCCAGCAGTTTAATGTGGGAGTCCAAAAACATTCAGTACTTC. It yields the protein CASSLMWESKNIQYF. Based on the CDR3 plus reference TRBV28 and TRBJ2-4, the full variable domain is DVKVTQSSRYLVKRTGEKVFLECVQDMDHENMFWYRQDPGLGLRLIYFSYDVKMKEKGDIPEGYSVSREKKERFSLILESASTNQTSMYLCASSLMWESKNIQYFGAGTRLSVL.

The chain employs TRBV12-3 or TRBV12-4 and TRBJ2-7; D remains unclear. The CDR3 spans 14 residues. Trimming shortened V by 1 base and J by 6 bases, and 13 bases separated the two germline ends. The CDR3 region has the DNA TGTGCCAGCAGTTTAGTTGGTCAGCTCGCCGAGCAGTACTTC. Encoded protein: CASSLVGQLAEQYF.

This clonotype turned up a few times. The chain links TRBV3-1 to TRBJ2-3; D remains unclear. Trimming cost V 0 bases and J 1 base, with 11 bases left between them. The CDR3 length is 16 residues. Germline CDR1 and CDR2: LGHDT and YNNKEL (reference sequence). This CDR3 is CASSQDLGSGTDTQYF. In DNA, the CDR3 is TGTGCCAGCAGCCAAGACCTAGGGTCAGGCACAGATACGCAGTATTTT.

This clonotype was counted only a few times. The J gene is TRBJ2-4, the V gene TRBV10-2; D might be TRBD1 (6 bases). CDR3 length equals 16 residues. The V gene's germline CDR1 is WSHSY and CDR2 SAAADI. V was shortened by 0 bases and J by 0 bases, with 9 bases between the two germline ends. CDR3 nucleotide sequence: TGCGCCAGCAGTGAGTCCGCAGGGGTAGCCAAAAACATTCAGTACTTC. It yields the protein CASSESAGVAKNIQYF.

This clonotype appeared a few times. The rearrangement uses TRBV12-3 or TRBV12-4 and TRBJ1-6, with D tentatively TRBD1 (6 bases). Trimming left V 5 bases short and J 6 bases short, with 14 bases between. The CDR3 contains 15 residues. DNA of the CDR3: TGTGCCAGCAGTCAATCGACAGGCGTTAATTCACCCCTCCACTTT. Translated, it gives CASSQSTGVNSPLHF.

This clonotype was seen more than once but under ten times. The chain carries TRBV2 and TRBJ2-7, with D perhaps being TRBD1 or TRBD2 (5 bases each). The CDR3 totals 13 residues. Germline CDR1 SNHLY, CDR2 FYNNEI. V was cut by 10 bases and J by 4 bases, with 17 bases left in between. CDR3 in DNA: TGTGCCACCTCCCGGGCTGAGGGGTACGAGCAGTACTTC. It specifies CATSRAEGYEQYF.

This sequence joins TRBV6-5 and TRBJ1-2; 7 nucleotides line up with TRBD1. V trimming: 6 bases; J trimming: 7 bases; junction bases outside the gene matches: 8. This CDR3 is built from 13 residues. CDR1 and CDR2 (germline): MNHEY, SVGAGI. DNA of the CDR3: TGTGCCAGCAGGTCGACAGGGTACCGTGGCTACACCTTC. It yields the protein CASRSTGYRGYTF.